This record concerns one T cell receptor (beta chain) sequence. What it recognizes is unknown. This specimen comes from a study of OX40 agonist ivuxolimab in advanced cancers. Overall study: The drug used for patients, ivuxolimab, was an agonistic anti-OX40 (CD134) antibody. Participants averaged roughly 60 years of age (range about 23 to 80) and were approximately 81% male. Notes on the study in general: At 0.1 to 3.0 mg/kg and by week 6, clonal expansion occurred in CD4+ and CD8+ blood T cells.

Sampling times: baseline, cycle 4 day 1, cycle 7 day 1. Germline V CDR1 and CDR2: SGDLS, YYNGEE. The CDR3 spans 16 residues. V was cut by 3 bases and J by 7 bases, with 19 bases left in between. Only in-frame clones appear in the TCRdb table, and some are missing; sequencing was by immunoSEQ multiplex PCR. The repertoire holds about 73,000 clones, with roughly 90% as singletons. The chain couples TRBV9 to TRBJ2-2, with D possibly TRBD2 on 6 matching bases. The material was CD4+ or CD8+ T cells sorted from blood, obtained in a trial of the OX40 agonist ivuxolimab. The receptor's source is an adult with an advanced solid tumor such as melanoma, head and neck, liver or kidney cancer. CDR3 bases: TGTGCCAGCAGCGCATGGACTAACCCCGGCGGCGGGGAGCTGTTTTTT. Translating it yields CASSAWTNPGGGELFF.